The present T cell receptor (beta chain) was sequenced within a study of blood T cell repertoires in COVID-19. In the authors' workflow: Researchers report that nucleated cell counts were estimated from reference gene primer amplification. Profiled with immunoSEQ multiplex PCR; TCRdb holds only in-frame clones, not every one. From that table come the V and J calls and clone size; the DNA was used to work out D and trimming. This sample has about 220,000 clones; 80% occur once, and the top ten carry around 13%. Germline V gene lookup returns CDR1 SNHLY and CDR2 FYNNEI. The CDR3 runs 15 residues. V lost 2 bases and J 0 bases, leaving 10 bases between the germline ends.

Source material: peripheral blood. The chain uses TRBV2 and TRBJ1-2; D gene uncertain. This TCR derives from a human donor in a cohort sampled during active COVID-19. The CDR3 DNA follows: TGTGCCAGCAGTGAAAACTTCGAAGCTAACTATGGCTACACCTTC. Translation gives CASSENFEANYGYTF.